This T cell receptor beta chain was captured by sequencing in a study of a mutant IDH1 vaccine in newly diagnosed glioma. The overall study: Previous care, which was radiotherapy, temozolomide, or both, most often involved both.

Germline CDR1 and CDR2: GTSNPN and SVGIG (reference sequence). The V end lost 5 bases, the J end lost 7 bases, and 17 bases lay between the germline ends. This CDR3 is built from 13 residues. Time point of the sample: baseline, week 1 (first vaccination visit). The treatment is: pre-vaccination baseline after standard-of-care therapy. Astrocytomas found in donors were new, WHO grade 3 or 4, IDH1-mutant and ATRX-lost. Assay used: immunoSEQ multiplex PCR; TCRdb lists only in-frame clones, some missing. The sample carries about 88,000 clones, over 75% recorded once. The V and J genes are TRBV30 and TRBJ1-2; D may be TRBD1 (5 bases). This material consisted of PBMCs, taken from a glioma patient treated with radiotherapy, temozolomide or both. The sequence was collected from a man aged 40-49 years with glioma. Some clones in this sample may be carry-over from other donors' samples. As DNA, the CDR3 is TGTGCCTGGGACATCGGGGGGTTGAGTGGCTACACCTTC. It yields the protein CAWDIGGLSGYTF.